The 27 T cell receptor beta chains below were found in one sample sequenced in a study of T cell repertoires in cytomegalovirus infection. A single record per CDR3 protein comes from TCRdb applying MiXCR to the reads. The data show 650,000 to 850,000 distinct CDR3 sequences, approximately 32% seen once. The antigens for these receptors are not known. The material sequenced was cultured CD8+ T cells from PBMCs, taken from culture after CMV antigen stimulation. These receptors were collected from a human donor in good health (CMV status not recorded). Some clones in this sample may be carry-over from other donors' samples.

The rearrangement uses TRBV18 and TRBJ2-7; 8 bases map to TRBD1. The CDR3 has 16 amino acids. Trimming took 6 bases from V and 0 from J; bases not matched to a gene: 10. Germline assignment: CDR1 KGHSH and CDR2 LQKENI. CDR3 nucleotide sequence: TGTGCCAGCTCGATCACCCGCGGACAGGGCTCCTACGAGCAGTACTTC. This codes for CASSITRGQGSYEQYF.

This clonotype was seen many times. The J gene is TRBJ2-3, the V gene TRBV7-2; 10 bases fit TRBD2. With V trimmed by 3 bases and J by 4 bases, 16 bases remained unmatched. The CDR3 sequence is 19 residues long. Germline V CDR1 and CDR2: SGHTA, FQGNSA. CDR3 nucleotides: TGTGCCAGCAGCTTTAGGCTAGCGGGGGCCACATTAAAAGCAGATACGCAGTATTTT. This codes for CASSFRLAGATLKADTQYF. The whole variable domain, remainder taken from reference TRBV7-2 and TRBJ2-3, is GAGVSQSPSNKVTEKGKDVELRCDPISGHTALYWYRQSLGQGLEFLIYFQGNSAPDKSGLPSDRFSAERTGGSVSTLTIQRTQQEDSAVYLCASSFRLAGATLKADTQYFGPGTRLTVL.

The rearrangement joins TRBV4-2 to TRBJ2-7; perhaps TRBD1 as D (6 bases). CDR3 length: 15 residues. CDR1 LGHNA and CDR2 YNFKEQ come from the germline V gene. The ends were cut back, 4 bases at V and 0 bases at J, with 13 bases in the middle. The DNA of the CDR3 is TGTGCCAGCAGCCTCTGTGGACAGAGCTCCTACGAGCAGTACGTC. Translating gives CASSLCGQSSYEQYV.

The DNA for the CDR3 is TGTGCCAGCAGCTTAGTGGCCGCGAGGGGTGGAAACACCATATATTTT. It specifies CASSLVAARGGNTIYF. The chain employs TRBV11-2 and TRBJ1-3, with a tentative D call TRBD1 (5 bases). CDR3 length: 16 residues. In germline, CDR1 is SGHAT, CDR2 FQNNGV. V was trimmed by 1 base and J by 3 bases, leaving 13 bases between them.

This clonotype was observed a handful of times. The rearrangement links TRBV7-9 to TRBJ1-1; TRBD1 might be the D (5 bases). Trimming pared 5 bases from V and 8 bases from J, leaving 9 bases between. Germline values: CDR1 SEHNR, CDR2 FQNEAQ (reference sequence). The CDR3 runs 11 residues. The CDR3 DNA reads as TGTGCCAGCAGCCCTTCAGGGGAAGCTTTCTTT. Translated: CASSPSGEAFF.

The rearrangement links TRBV5-1 to TRBJ2-7; 8 bases agree with TRBD2. The junction had 4 bases not matched to a gene; V was cut back by 4 bases and J by 7 bases. Germline V gene data show CDR1 as SGHRS and CDR2 as YFSETQ. CDR3 length equals 12 residues. This CDR3 is CASSRGGLEQYF. In nucleotides, the CDR3 is TGCGCCAGCAGCCGGGGGGGGTTGGAGCAGTACTTC.

The chain employs TRBV5-8 and TRBJ2-1, with 7 bases lining up with TRBD1. V shed 1 base and J 4 bases; nucleotides not matched to a gene: 5. CDR3 length: 15 amino acids. The germline gives CDR1 SGHTS, CDR2 YDEGEE. CDR3 DNA: TGTGCCAGCAGCTTGACAGGGGCTTTATACAATGAGCAGTTCTTC. This sequence encodes CASSLTGALYNEQFF.

This clonotype was seen more than once but under ten times. The chain joins TRBV7-6 to TRBJ1-3; perhaps TRBD1 as D (5 bases). The ends were cut back, 5 bases at V and 7 bases at J, with 21 bases in the middle. The CDR3 is 16 residues long. Germline CDR1 and CDR2: SGHVS and FNYEAQ. The CDR3 here is CASSRRGEASGNTIYF. CDR3 DNA sequence: TGTGCCAGCAGCCGCCGAGGGGAAGCGTCCGGGAACACCATATATTTT.

The rearrangement joins TRBV13 to TRBJ1-1; 9 bases align to TRBD1. Germline loops: CDR1 PRHDT, CDR2 FYEKMQ (reference sequence). The CDR3 covers 15 residues. The trim removed 5 bases at V and 2 bases at J, leaving 6 bases unmatched. The DNA for the CDR3 is TGTGCCAGCAGCCGGGGACAGGGCTCTAACACTGAAGCTTTCTTT. It codes for CASSRGQGSNTEAFF.

In this sample, this clonotype turned up many times. This chain uses TRBV7-2 with TRBJ2-3; D is ambiguous. The CDR3 contains 14 residues. Germline loops: CDR1 SGHTA, CDR2 FQGNSA. The V gene lost 1 base and the J gene lost 6 bases, with 11 bases spanning the gap. The CDR3 coding sequence is TGTGCCAGCAGCTTAGTAGGAGTTGGGGATACGCAGTATTTT. It codes for CASSLVGVGDTQYF.

The chain recombines TRBV2 with TRBJ1-2; TRBD1 is a possible D gene (5 bases). V shed 2 bases and J shed 10 bases, with 17 bases lying between them. The CDR3 covers 14 residues. From germline, CDR1 is SNHLY and CDR2 FYNNEI. In DNA form, the CDR3 reads TGTGCCAGCAGTGAATTCCCATCAGGGTTAGCCTACACCTTC. Translation gives CASSEFPSGLAYTF.

The sample holds one count of this clonotype. V is TRBV27 and J is TRBJ1-2; possibly TRBD1 for D (6 bases). Germline assignment: CDR1 MNHEY and CDR2 SMNVEV (reference sequence). The CDR3 sequence is 17 residues long. The V and J ends lost 0 bases and 3 bases respectively, with 17 bases between them. CDR3 DNA sequence: TGTGCCAGCAGTTTATCCGGGGCAGGGGCTAGTTACTATGGCTACACCTTC. Amino acid sequence: CASSLSGAGASYYGYTF.

The J gene is TRBJ2-1, the V gene TRBV4-1, with TRBD2 matching over 9 bases. Germline V CDR1 and CDR2: MGHRA, YSYEKL. This CDR3 region has 18 residues. Trimming took 4 bases from V and 4 from J; bases not matched to a gene: 14. CDR3 residues: CASSLILDSGGTYNEQFF. The CDR3 DNA follows: TGCGCCAGCAGCCTTATTTTAGATAGCGGGGGAACATACAATGAGCAGTTCTTC.

J is TRBJ2-7 and V is TRBV4-1, with TRBD2 matching over 7 bases. Germline assignment: CDR1 MGHRA and CDR2 YSYEKL. The CDR3 sequence is 15 residues long. Germline trimming cut 1 base from V and 2 bases from J; bases unmatched to any gene: 5. The CDR3 DNA follows: TGCGCCAGCAGCCAAGGGCTAGCGGACCCCTACGAGCAGTACTTC. This translates into CASSQGLADPYEQYF.

The chain employs TRBV12-3 or TRBV12-4 and TRBJ1-2, with 9 bases matching TRBD1. CDR3 size: 16 residues. After removal of 6 bases from V and 3 bases from J, the junction contained 11 bases not matched to a gene. In nucleotides, the CDR3 is TGTGCCAGCAGAAGCCGGGACAGGGTTCTAGACTATGGCTACACCTTC. Translating gives CASRSRDRVLDYGYTF.

The rearrangement links TRBV29-1 to TRBJ2-1; 7 positions agree with TRBD2. Trimming removed 5 bases from V and 1 base from J; junction bases left unmatched: 11. Germline V gene lookup returns CDR1 SQVTM and CDR2 ANQGSEA. The CDR3 has 16 residues. The CDR3 bases are TGCAGCGTTCCCAAAAGCGGGGCTAAATCCTACAATGAGCAGTTCTTC. It specifies CSVPKSGAKSYNEQFF.

This chain links TRBV7-2 with TRBJ1-2; no clear D gene. Trimming removed 10 bases at V and 4 bases at J, with 10 bases between. This CDR3 is 11 amino acids long. Germline V lookup: CDR1 SGHTA, CDR2 FQGNSA. Here the CDR3 DNA reads TGTGCCAACTTCGGGCTCTATGGCTACACCTTC. Residues: CANFGLYGYTF.

The chain recombines TRBV6-8 with TRBJ1-2; 8 bases match TRBD1. Germline V gene data show CDR1 as MNHGY and CDR2 as SAAAGT. The CDR3 sequence is 15 residues long. V shed 8 bases and J 8 bases; nucleotides not matched to a gene: 16. The CDR3 loop reads CASSSLGRGLKGYTF. The CDR3 nucleotides read TGTGCCAGCTCATCTTTGGGCAGGGGGCTGAAAGGCTACACCTTC.

This clonotype was detected many times. The genes are TRBV9 and TRBJ1-1, with no clear D. CDR1 is SGDLS, CDR2 YYNGEE, per germline. The V end was cut by 7 bases, the J end by 4 bases, with 11 bases between. The CDR3 spans 12 residues. The CDR3 sequence: CASSRSPTEAFF. The CDR3 coding sequence is TGTGCCAGCTCCCGGTCACCCACTGAAGCTTTCTTT.

V is TRBV20-1 and J is TRBJ2-7; D is uncertain. The V and J ends lost 2 bases and 4 bases respectively, with 15 bases between them. The germline CDR1 and CDR2 sequences are DFQATT and SNEGSKA (reference sequence). The CDR3 runs to 14 residues. Written as DNA, the CDR3 is TGCAGTGCTAGATCCCCAGATTCTATGTACGAGCAGTACGTC. This encodes CSARSPDSMYEQYV.

This clonotype was seen only a few times. The chain links TRBV4-2 to TRBJ1-1; D gene unclear. Trimming removed 3 bases from V and 5 bases from J, with 16 bases in between. The CDR3 loop spans 15 amino acids. Germline CDR1 and CDR2: LGHNA and YNFKEQ. CDR3 in amino acids: CASSQALRALTEAFF. CDR3 sequence (DNA): TGTGCCAGCAGCCAGGCTTTACGGGCTCTTACTGAAGCTTTCTTT.

This chain joins TRBV18 and TRBJ2-1, with 8 bases that match TRBD1. The CDR3 is 15 amino acids. J gave up 5 bases and V 2 bases, and 5 bases lay outside the gene matches. Germline CDR1 KGHSH, CDR2 LQKENI. The CDR3 here is CASSPTGGIDNEQFF. The CDR3 region has the DNA TGTGCCAGCTCACCAACAGGGGGGATCGACAATGAGCAGTTCTTC.

In its sample, this clonotype was seen a few times. The CDR3 sequence is CASSFGTSGTGELFF. DNA for the CDR3: TGTGCCAGCAGCTTTGGGACATCCGGCACCGGGGAGCTGTTTTTT. This chain links TRBV7-6 with TRBJ2-2; possibly TRBD1 for D (6 bases). Germline CDR1 is SGHVS and CDR2 is FNYEAQ. The CDR3 spans 15 residues. V lost 3 bases and J lost 4, with 12 bases in between.

CDR3 nucleotides: TGTGCCAGCAGCCCACCTAGGGTCGGGAACACCGGGGGCATGTTTTTT. This sequence encodes CASSPPRVGNTGGMFF. This chain connects TRBV12-3 or TRBV12-4 to TRBJ2-2, with D possibly called TRBD1 or TRBD2 (6 bases each). The CDR3 has 16 residues. Trimming pared 6 bases from V and 15 bases from J, leaving 29 bases between.

In its sample, this clonotype was seen a few times. This chain uses TRBV12-5 with TRBJ2-2; the match to TRBD2 covers 13 bases. V lost 3 bases, J lost 2 bases, and 9 bases stayed unmatched. Germline V gene sequence: CDR1 LGHNT, CDR2 FRNRAP. The CDR3 runs 19 residues. The CDR3 protein is CASGFLLTSGGINTGELFF. CDR3 bases: TGTGCTAGTGGTTTTCTATTGACTAGCGGGGGGATCAACACCGGGGAGCTGTTTTTT.

This clonotype has only a few counts. This chain connects TRBV4-3 to TRBJ2-3; 13 positions agree with TRBD2. V shed 4 bases, J shed 4 bases, and the junction held 8 bases outside the gene matches. The germline CDR1 and CDR2 sequences are LGHNA and YSLEER. This CDR3 is 17 amino acids long. The CDR3 here is CASSPNSLAGGPDTQYF. As DNA, the CDR3 is TGCGCCAGCAGCCCTAACTCACTAGCGGGGGGGCCAGATACGCAGTATTTT.

The rearrangement links TRBV20-1 to TRBJ2-3; D is unresolved. The germline V and J ends were trimmed by 3 bases and 2 bases, with 18 bases remaining between them. Germline V gene lookup returns CDR1 DFQATT and CDR2 SNEGSKA (reference sequence). The CDR3 consists of 16 residues. CDR3 amino acids: CSASNNPDLDTDTQYF. The CDR3 DNA sequence: TGCAGTGCTAGCAATAATCCGGACCTGGACACAGATACGCAGTATTTT.